The 30 T cell receptor beta chains reported below all come from one sample, sequenced in a study of cytomegalovirus exposure and HLA in healthy donors. The PCR was carried out with 60 Vbeta primers and 13 Jbeta primers. Profiled with immunoSEQ multiplex PCR; TCRdb holds only in-frame clones, not every one. Of 57,000 or so clones listed, approximately 72% are singletons. The specimen sequenced was PBMCs. Receptors originate from a man aged 50-60 years in good health and CMV-seropositive.

This clone appeared many times. This chain joins TRBV30 and TRBJ1-1; maybe TRBD1 (6 bases). Germline V gene sequence: CDR1 GTSNPN, CDR2 SVGIG (reference sequence). This CDR3 has 12 residues. Trimming removed 4 bases at V and 2 bases at J, with 8 bases between. CDR3 residues: CAWNRANTEAFF. CDR3 in DNA: TGTGCCTGGAACAGGGCAAACACTGAAGCTTTCTTT.

J is TRBJ2-3 and V is TRBV7-2; 12 nucleotides agree with TRBD2. V was pared by 4 bases and J by 5 bases, with 7 bases of the junction left unmatched. The germline V gene has CDR1 SGHTA and CDR2 FQGNSA. CDR3 length: 16 amino acids. CDR3 nucleotide sequence: TGTGCCAGCAGCTCCTGGACTAGCGGGGTTGGAGATACGCAGTATTTT. The encoded protein is CASSSWTSGVGDTQYF.

The rearrangement joins TRBV2 to TRBJ2-7; TRBD1 matches 9 bases. The V and J ends lost 6 bases and 6 bases, in that order; junction bases with no gene match: 12. The CDR3 totals 15 residues. Germline assignment: CDR1 SNHLY and CDR2 FYNNEI. DNA for the CDR3: TGTGCCAGCAGCATCCTACAGGGGGCTCCGGGCGAGCAGTACTTC. Translating it yields CASSILQGAPGEQYF.

This rearrangement joins TRBV11-2 to TRBJ2-5; tentative D call: TRBD2 (6 bases). Trimming stripped 6 bases from V and 9 bases from J, with 20 bases between. Germline V CDR1 and CDR2: SGHAT, FQNNGV. CDR3 length: 14 amino acids. CDR3 coding DNA: TGTGCCAGCAGTCAGGGAGGATCACAGCGGGCCCAGTACTTC. It specifies CASSQGGSQRAQYF.

A single count supports this clone. The chain links TRBV7-3 to TRBJ1-1; tentatively, D is TRBD1 (5 bases). The CDR3 is made up of 14 amino acids. The V end was cut by 0 bases, the J end by 4 bases, with 9 bases between. CDR1 is SGHTA and CDR2 is FQGTGA in the germline V gene. The CDR3 DNA sequence: TGTGCCAGCAGCTTAACCCCAGGGCCCACTGAAGCTTTCTTT. It translates to CASSLTPGPTEAFF. The full variable domain, with the rest looked up from reference TRBV7-3 and TRBJ1-1, is GAGVSQTPSNKVTEKGKYVELRCDPISGHTALYWYRQSLGQGPEFLIYFQGTGAADDSGLPNDRFFAVRPEGSVSTLKIQRTERGDSAVYLCASSLTPGPTEAFFGQGTRLTVV.

V usage is TRBV5-1 and J usage is TRBJ2-5; D is possibly TRBD1 (5 bases). Trimming pared 1 base from V and 3 bases from J, leaving 7 bases between. Germline CDR1 SGHRS, CDR2 YFSETQ. The CDR3 extends over 13 amino acids. This chain's CDR3 is CASSLSDKETQYF. As DNA, the CDR3 is TGCGCCAGCAGCTTGTCGGACAAAGAGACCCAGTACTTC.

This clone appeared a single time. The J gene is TRBJ2-5, the V gene TRBV19; 7 positions match TRBD2. The CDR3 has 15 amino acids. With 5 bases clipped from V and 4 bases from J, the junction kept 10 bases outside the gene matches. The germline gives CDR1 LNHDA, CDR2 SQIVND (reference sequence). The CDR3 is CASSRFPGGRETQYF. Written as DNA, the CDR3 is TGTGCCAGTAGTCGTTTTCCGGGAGGAAGAGAGACCCAGTACTTC.

This clone was picked up one time. This chain uses TRBV28 with TRBJ2-7; TRBD2 might be the D (6 bases). Looked up from germline, CDR1 is MDHEN and CDR2 is SYDVKM. The length of the CDR3 is 13 residues. The ends were cut back, 6 bases at V and 0 bases at J, with 9 bases in the middle. CDR3 sequence: CASRNGGSYEQYF. The CDR3 bases are TGTGCCAGCAGAAACGGGGGCTCCTACGAGCAGTACTTC. Full variable domain (outside the CDR3, taken from reference TRBV28 and TRBJ2-7): DVKVTQSSRYLVKRTGEKVFLECVQDMDHENMFWYRQDPGLGLRLIYFSYDVKMKEKGDIPEGYSVSREKKERFSLILESASTNQTSMYLCASRNGGSYEQYFGPGTRLTVT.

The genes are TRBV7-9 and TRBJ1-2; no reliable D call. Germline values: CDR1 SEHNR, CDR2 FQNEAQ (reference sequence). The germline V and J ends were trimmed by 6 bases and 6 bases, with 14 bases remaining between them. This CDR3 contains 13 residues. CDR3 coding DNA: TGTGCCAGCAGAAATAGCCTTGGCCATGGCTACACCTTC. Its protein product is CASRNSLGHGYTF.

This sequence joins TRBV30 and TRBJ2-1; possibly TRBD1 for D (6 bases). This CDR3 has 16 residues. Looked up from germline, CDR1 is GTSNPN and CDR2 is SVGIG (reference sequence). Trimming stripped 4 bases from V and 2 bases from J, with 18 bases between. The CDR3 sequence: CAWTDVGKGAYNEQFF. CDR3 bases: TGTGCCTGGACAGACGTGGGGAAGGGGGCCTACAATGAGCAGTTCTTC.

This clone showed up just a few times. This specimen includes other DNA sequences encoding the same CDR3. The chain combines TRBV2 with TRBJ2-3; a weak D match, TRBD1 (5 bases). The CDR3 contains 18 residues. CDR1 is SNHLY and CDR2 is FYNNEI in the germline V gene. V was trimmed by 2 bases and J by 2 bases, leaving 20 bases between them. This CDR3 is CASSERNLLGRHTDTQYF. The CDR3 DNA reads as TGTGCCAGCAGTGAAAGGAATTTGCTGGGGCGTCACACAGATACGCAGTATTTT.

The chain recombines TRBV11-2 with TRBJ1-1; 8 positions agree with TRBD1. The CDR3 has 15 residues. The junction had 1 base not matched to a gene; V was cut back by 0 bases and J by 1 base. Germline V CDR1 and CDR2: SGHAT, FQNNGV. CDR3 bases: TGTGCCAGCAGCTTAGAGACAGGGGAGAACACTGAAGCTTTCTTT. Amino acid sequence: CASSLETGENTEAFF.

The V and J genes are TRBV21-1 and TRBJ2-7; the table's D gene call, TRBD2, was not cross checked with the DNA. TRBV21-1 is annotated as a pseudogene. CDR3 length equals 15 residues. CDR3 amino acids: CASSDAESSSYEQYF. In DNA, the CDR3 is TGTGCCAGCAGCGACGCGGAGAGTAGCTCCTACGAGCAGTACTTC.

This chain joins TRBV27 and TRBJ2-3; D gene uncertain. CDR3 length: 16 residues. Germline CDR1 and CDR2: MNHEY and SMNVEV (reference sequence). Trimming took off 0 bases at V and 3 bases at J, with 13 bases between the two ends. CDR3 DNA sequence: TGTGCCAGCAGTTTATCTGGTAGTTCACTGACAGATACGCAGTATTTT. Protein product: CASSLSGSSLTDTQYF.

This clone was seen a handful of times. The J gene is TRBJ2-7, the V gene TRBV4-1; possibly TRBD2 for D (6 bases). The germline CDR1 and CDR2 sequences are MGHRA and YSYEKL. V lost 2 bases and J lost 1, with 12 bases in between. CDR3 length: 15 residues. CDR3 coding DNA: TGCGCCAGCAGCCAAACCCGGGCGGGGTCCTACGAGCAGTACTTC. Its protein is CASSQTRAGSYEQYF.

For this clone: An end of the junction differs from the germline gene, which may be a read error. The V call is TRBV2, the J call TRBJ2-3, with 16 bases aligning to TRBD2. Germline lookup yields CDR1 SNHLY and CDR2 FYNNEI. This CDR3 is 17 amino acids long. The CDR3 here is CDSRLGLAGGDTDTQYF. CDR3 DNA sequence: TGTGACAGCAGGTTGGGACTAGCGGGAGGGGATACAGATACGCAGTATTTT.

For this clone: The junction departs from the called germline gene at one end, perhaps through a read error. The rearrangement uses TRBV28 and TRBJ2-6; D may be TRBD1 (5 bases). The germline gives CDR1 MDHEN, CDR2 SYDVKM. This CDR3 is 17 amino acids long. The CDR3 reads CVSIRPSDTTGANVLTF. The DNA of the CDR3 is TGTGTCAGCATCCGTCCCTCGGACACCACTGGGGCCAACGTCCTGACTTTC.

This rearrangement joins TRBV28 to TRBJ1-4, with a weak D call TRBD1 (5 bases). From germline, CDR1 is MDHEN and CDR2 SYDVKM. Trimming stripped 6 bases from V and 6 bases from J, with 17 bases between. The CDR3 runs to 15 residues. CDR3 DNA: TGTGCCAGCAGAACCCAGCAGGGCCTATATGAAAAACTGTTTTTT. Translating gives CASRTQQGLYEKLFF.

The chain uses TRBV7-3 and TRBJ1-2; TRBD1 matches at 8 bases. The CDR3 contains 16 residues. Trimming at V came to 5 bases and at J to 0 bases, leaving 8 bases not matched to a gene. CDR1 SGHTA and CDR2 FQGTGA come from the germline V gene. This CDR3 is CASSPRDRGSNYGYTF. CDR3 nucleotide sequence: TGTGCCAGCAGCCCCCGAGACAGGGGATCTAACTATGGCTACACCTTC.

The gene calls are TRBV2 and TRBJ2-3; D possibly corresponds to TRBD2 (6 bases). Trimming took 7 bases from V and 1 from J, leaving 9 bases between them. The length of the CDR3 is 13 residues. CDR1 and CDR2 (germline): SNHLY, FYNNEI. The CDR3 loop reads CASIRRGTDTQYF. CDR3 nucleotides: TGTGCCAGCATCCGGAGGGGCACAGATACGCAGTATTTT.

This clone was recorded only once. The gene calls are TRBV2 and TRBJ2-7, with D maybe TRBD2 (6 bases). Germline V gene sequence: CDR1 SNHLY, CDR2 FYNNEI. V lost 4 bases to trimming and J lost 2 bases, with 15 bases between them. The CDR3 is made up of 15 amino acids. For the CDR3, the DNA is TGTGCCAGCAGTGTGATGACTAGGGCCACCTACGAGCAGTACTTC. Translated, it gives CASSVMTRATYEQYF.

The CDR3 DNA reads as TGTGCCAGCAGTTTACGGGGAAGCAATCAGCCCCAGCATTTT. It specifies CASSLRGSNQPQHF. The J gene is TRBJ1-5, the V gene TRBV27; D is unresolved. This CDR3 has 14 residues. Germline V gives CDR1 MNHEY, CDR2 SMNVEV (reference sequence). The ends were cut back, 2 bases at V and 1 base at J, with 6 bases in the middle.

Here the CDR3 reads CALATSGSRETQYF. The CDR3 DNA is TGTGCCTTGGCGACTAGCGGGAGTCGAGAGACCCAGTACTTC. The chain uses TRBV30 and TRBJ2-5; 12 bases map to TRBD2. Germline V gene lookup returns CDR1 GTSNPN and CDR2 SVGIG (reference sequence). The CDR3 has 14 residues. Trimming took 7 bases from V and 4 from J; bases not matched to a gene: 7.

This clone was seen more than once but under ten times. The genes are TRBV11-2 and TRBJ2-5, with 12 positions matching TRBD2. The CDR3 runs to 16 residues. Trimming took 5 bases from V and 5 from J; bases not matched to a gene: 9. Germline-derived CDR1 and CDR2 are SGHAT and FQNNGV. CDR3 coding DNA: TGTGCCAGCAGCGTGACTAGCGGGGGTTTTGTTGAGACCCAGTACTTC. The encoded protein is CASSVTSGGFVETQYF.

This chain uses TRBV27 with TRBJ1-5; a possible D gene is TRBD1 (5 bases). This CDR3 contains 14 residues. Germline V gives CDR1 MNHEY, CDR2 SMNVEV (reference sequence). Trimming removed 4 bases from V and 1 base from J, with 8 bases in between. Here the CDR3 reads CASSSRASNQPQHF. DNA for the CDR3: TGTGCCAGCAGTTCCAGGGCAAGCAATCAGCCCCAGCATTTT.

This chain uses TRBV27 with TRBJ2-7; 10 positions match TRBD2. The CDR3 has 14 amino acids. The V gene end was trimmed by 5 bases and the J gene end by 2 bases; junction bases not matched to a gene: 3. Germline CDR1 MNHEY, CDR2 SMNVEV (reference sequence). As DNA, the CDR3 is TGTGCCAGCAGTGCCGGACTAGCGGCCTACGAGCAGTACTTC. This translates into CASSAGLAAYEQYF.

The V gene is TRBV4-1, the J gene TRBJ1-5; no definite D call. Germline V gene sequence: CDR1 MGHRA, CDR2 YSYEKL. This CDR3 has 15 residues. Trimming removed 3 bases from V and 0 bases from J, with 9 bases in between. CDR3 in DNA: TGCGCCAGCAGCCAGATCGCGGATAGCAATCAGCCCCAGCATTTT. Its protein product is CASSQIADSNQPQHF.

This clone occurred once. The chain carries TRBV9 and TRBJ1-1; possibly TRBD1 for D (5 bases). Trimming left V 0 bases short and J 4 bases short, with 10 bases between. The length of the CDR3 is 14 residues. The germline gives CDR1 SGDLS, CDR2 YYNGEE. In nucleotides, the CDR3 is TGTGCCAGCAGCGTAGATGGAGACAGCACTGAAGCTTTCTTT. It encodes CASSVDGDSTEAFF.

This sequence joins TRBV14 and TRBJ2-2, with D perhaps TRBD2 (6 bases). The V gene lost 4 bases and the J gene lost 7 bases, with 22 bases spanning the gap. The CDR3 loop spans 17 amino acids. Per the germline V gene, CDR1 is SGHDN and CDR2 is FVKESK. The CDR3 sequence: CASSPLGAGSFFGELFF. The CDR3 DNA sequence: TGTGCCAGCAGCCCCCTCGGGGCGGGGTCGTTTTTCGGGGAGCTGTTTTTT.

CDR3 sequence reads: CASSQESGYGYTF. CDR3 nucleotides: TGCGCCAGCAGCCAAGAGTCAGGCTATGGCTACACCTTC. V gene TRBV4-3 combines with J gene TRBJ1-2; D is unresolved. Trimming pared 0 bases from V and 4 bases from J, leaving 6 bases between. The CDR3 length is 13 residues. From germline, CDR1 is LGHNA and CDR2 YSLEER.